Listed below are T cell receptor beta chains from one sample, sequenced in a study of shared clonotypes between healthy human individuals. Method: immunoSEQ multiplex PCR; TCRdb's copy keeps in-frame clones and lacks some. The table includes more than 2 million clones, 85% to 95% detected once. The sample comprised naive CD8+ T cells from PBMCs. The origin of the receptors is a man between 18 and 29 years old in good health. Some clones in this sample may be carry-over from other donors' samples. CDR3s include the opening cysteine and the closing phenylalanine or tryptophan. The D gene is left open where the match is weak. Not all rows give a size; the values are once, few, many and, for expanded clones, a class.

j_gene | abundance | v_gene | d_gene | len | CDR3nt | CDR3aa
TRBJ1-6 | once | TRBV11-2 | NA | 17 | TGTGCCAGCAGCTTAGGATTACTGGGTCCATATAATTCACCCCTCCACTTT | CASSLGLLGPYNSPLHF
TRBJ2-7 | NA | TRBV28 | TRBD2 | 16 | TGTGCCAGCAATTCCGATAGCGGGAGGGCCTGGTACGAGCAGTACTTC | CASNSDSGRAWYEQYF
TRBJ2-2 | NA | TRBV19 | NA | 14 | TGTGCCAGTCGGGTGCAGGGCAACACCGGGGAGCTGTTTTTT | CASRVQGNTGELFF
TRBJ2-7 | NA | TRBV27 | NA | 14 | TGTGCCAGCAGTTTAAGGGGGATCTCCTACGAGCAGTACTTC | CASSLRGISYEQYF
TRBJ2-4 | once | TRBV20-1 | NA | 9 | TGCAGTCCTGCCCCAGTTCAGTACTTC | CSPAPVQYF
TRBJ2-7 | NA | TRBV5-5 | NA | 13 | TGTGCCAGCAGCTTGGAGGGGGGCCGCGAGCAGTACTTC | CASSLEGGREQYF
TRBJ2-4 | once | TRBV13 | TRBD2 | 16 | TGTGCCAGCAGCTGGACTAGCGGGAGCGCCAAAAACATTCAGTACTTC | CASSWTSGSAKNIQYF
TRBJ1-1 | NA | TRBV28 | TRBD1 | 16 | TGTGCCAGCAGTTTTACGCCGGGACAGGGGGCCGGTGAAGCTTTCTTT | CASSFTPGQGAGEAFF
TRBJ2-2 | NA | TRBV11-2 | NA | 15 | TGTGCCAGCAGCGGGCGGGACAGCTACACCGGGGAGCTGTTTTTT | CASSGRDSYTGELFF
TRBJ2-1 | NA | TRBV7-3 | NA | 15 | TGTGCCAGCGCCGAAGCCACAAGGCTGGGGGGTGAGCAGTTCTTC | CASAEATRLGGEQFF
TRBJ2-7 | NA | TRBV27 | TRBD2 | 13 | TGTGCCAGCGGGGCGGGAGAGGGCTACGAGCAGTACTTC | CASGAGEGYEQYF
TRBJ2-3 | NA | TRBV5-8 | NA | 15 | TGTGCCAGCAGCCTCGAGGGTCGCCCCACAGATACGCAGTATTTT | CASSLEGRPTDTQYF
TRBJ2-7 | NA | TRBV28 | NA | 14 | TGTGCCAGCGGGCTAGCGTCAGAGGCGACGGAGCAGTACTTC | CASGLASEATEQYF
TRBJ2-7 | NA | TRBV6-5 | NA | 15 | TGTGCCAGCAGTTACCGGGACGGCTCACCCTACGAGCAGTACTTC | CASSYRDGSPYEQYF
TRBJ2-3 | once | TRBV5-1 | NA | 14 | TGCGCCAGCAGCTTGGAGAGACTTATAGATACGCAGTATTTT | CASSLERLIDTQYF
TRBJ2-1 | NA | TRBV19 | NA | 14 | TGTGCCAGTAGTCCCCCAGCCCACCCCATTGAGCAGTTCTTC | CASSPPAHPIEQFF
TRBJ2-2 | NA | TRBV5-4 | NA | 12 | TGTGCCAGCAGCTTGGGGTCCGGGGAGCTGTTTTTT | CASSLGSGELFF
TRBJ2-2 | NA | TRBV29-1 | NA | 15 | TGCAGCGTTCGCCGGGGTCGGTTGGACACCGGGGAGCTGTTTTTT | CSVRRGRLDTGELFF
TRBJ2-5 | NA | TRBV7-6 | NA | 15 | TGTGCCAGCAGCTTAGTGTTCCAGAAACAAGAGACCCAGTACTTC | CASSLVFQKQETQYF
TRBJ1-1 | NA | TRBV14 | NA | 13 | TGTGCCAGCAGCCTGGGCAGGAACACTGAAGCTTTCTTT | CASSLGRNTEAFF
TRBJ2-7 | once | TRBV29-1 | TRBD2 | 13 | TGCAGCGTTGCGGGCGGGAGAAGTTACGAGCAGTACTTC | CSVAGGRSYEQYF
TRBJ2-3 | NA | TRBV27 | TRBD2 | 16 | TGTGCCAGCACCACGGCGGCGGGAGAAGTCACAGATACGCAGTATTTT | CASTTAAGEVTDTQYF
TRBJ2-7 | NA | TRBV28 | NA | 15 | TGTGCCAGCAGTTCCATCCGGGGGTCCACCTACGAGCAGTACTTC | CASSSIRGSTYEQYF
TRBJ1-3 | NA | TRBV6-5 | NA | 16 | TGTGCCAGCAGTTACTCGAGCCCACGCGGTGGAAACACCATATATTTT | CASSYSSPRGGNTIYF
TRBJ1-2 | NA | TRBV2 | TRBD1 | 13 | TGTGCCAGCATCTCAGGGGGCGGTCCGGGCTACACCTTC | CASISGGGPGYTF
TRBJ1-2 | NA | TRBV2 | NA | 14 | TGTGCCAGCAGCGCGACAGAAACTAACTATGGCTACACCTTC | CASSATETNYGYTF
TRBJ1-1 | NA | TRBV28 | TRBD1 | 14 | TGTGCTACCGAGCGGGACAGGAATGGCCAGGAAGCTTTCTTT | CATERDRNGQEAFF
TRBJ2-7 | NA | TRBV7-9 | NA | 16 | TGTGCCAGCAGCGCCGCTCCCGGGACGGAGGGGAACGAGCAGTACTTC | CASSAAPGTEGNEQYF
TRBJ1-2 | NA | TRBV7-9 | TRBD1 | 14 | TGTGCCAGCAGCTTAGGACAGGGGGGCGGAGGCTACACCTTC | CASSLGQGGGGYTF
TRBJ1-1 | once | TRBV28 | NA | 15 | TGTGCCGTACACTACTCGGTAACCTTGAACACTGAAGCTTTCTTT | CAVHYSVTLNTEAFF
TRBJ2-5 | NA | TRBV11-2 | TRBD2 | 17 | TGTGCCAGCAGCTGGCCGAAGCGGGAGGGTTACCAAGAGACCCAGTACTTC | CASSWPKREGYQETQYF
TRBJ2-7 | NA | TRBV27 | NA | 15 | TGTGCCAGCAGTAACCTCCTAGATAGCGTGGACGAGCAGTGCTTC | CASSNLLDSVDEQCF
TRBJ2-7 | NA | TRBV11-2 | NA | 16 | TGTGCCAGCAGCTTAGGAGTCGCGGGTTTCGGGACCGAGCAGTACTTC | CASSLGVAGFGTEQYF
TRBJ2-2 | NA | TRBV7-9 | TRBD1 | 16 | TGTGCCAGCAGCTTAGCGACAGGGGGCCTCACCGGGGAGCTGTTTTTT | CASSLATGGLTGELFF
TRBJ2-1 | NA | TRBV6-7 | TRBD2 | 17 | TGTGCCAGCAGTTTCAGATTAGCGGGAGCCCCCTACAATGAGCAGTTCTTC | CASSFRLAGAPYNEQFF
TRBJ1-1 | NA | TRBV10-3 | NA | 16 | TGTGCCATCAGTGAGTGGGCGGGGGCGGCGAACACTGAAGCTTTCTTT | CAISEWAGAANTEAFF
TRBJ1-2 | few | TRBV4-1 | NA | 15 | TGCGCCAGCAGCCAGTCCTCAAGCGGAGTCTATGGCTACACCTTC | CASSQSSSGVYGYTF
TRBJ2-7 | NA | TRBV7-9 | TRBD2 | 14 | TGTGCCAGCAGCCAACCGGGACTAGCCTACGAGCAGTACTTC | CASSQPGLAYEQYF
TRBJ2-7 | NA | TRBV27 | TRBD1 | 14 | TGTGCCAGCAGTCCCAGACAGGGGGCTTACGAGCAGTACTTC | CASSPRQGAYEQYF
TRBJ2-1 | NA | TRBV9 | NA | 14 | TGTGCCAGCAGCCCATTGTCCAGGGGGGATGAGCAGTTCTTC | CASSPLSRGDEQFF
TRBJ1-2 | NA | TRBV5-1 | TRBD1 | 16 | TGCGCCAGCAGCTTGGTAGGACAGGGGGCGGACTATGGCTACACCTTC | CASSLVGQGADYGYTF
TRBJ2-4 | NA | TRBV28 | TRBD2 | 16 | TGTGCCAGCAGTCCCTCGGCGGGAGTCCCCAAAAACATTCAGTACTTC | CASSPSAGVPKNIQYF
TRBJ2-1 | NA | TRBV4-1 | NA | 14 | TGCGCCAGCAGCCAAGACACAGGTGGGGATTCGCAGTTCTTC | CASSQDTGGDSQFF
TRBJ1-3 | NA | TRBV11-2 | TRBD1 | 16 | TGTGCCAGCAGCTTCCCTACCGACAGGGTTGGAAACACCATATATTTT | CASSFPTDRVGNTIYF
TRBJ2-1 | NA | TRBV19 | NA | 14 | TGTGCCAGTAGCATCGGTGTCGGGGACAATGAGCAGTTCTTC | CASSIGVGDNEQFF
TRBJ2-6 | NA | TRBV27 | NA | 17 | TGTGCCAGCAGTTCCGACGTTGCTTCCTCTGGGGCCAACGTCCTGACTTTC | CASSSDVASSGANVLTF
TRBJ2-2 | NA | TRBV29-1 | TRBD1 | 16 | TGCAGCGTTCTTTTGGACAGGACCGCGAACACCGGGGAGCTGTTTTTT | CSVLLDRTANTGELFF
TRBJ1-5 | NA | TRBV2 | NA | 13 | TGTGCCAGCACTTCGGCTTCAAATCAGCCCCAGCATTTT | CASTSASNQPQHF
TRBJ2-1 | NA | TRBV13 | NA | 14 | TGTGCCAGCAGCCCGCCGGGACAAGCTAGTGAGCAGTTCTTC | CASSPPGQASEQFF
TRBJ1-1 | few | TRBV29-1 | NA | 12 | TGCAGCGTTGAAGCGTTTCCAGGGGAAGCTTTCTTT | CSVEAFPGEAFF
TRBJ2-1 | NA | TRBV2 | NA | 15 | TGTGCCAGCAGTGAGGCAGGGACCCCCTACAATGAGCAGTTCTTC | CASSEAGTPYNEQFF
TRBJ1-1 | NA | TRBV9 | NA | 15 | TGTGCCAGCAGCGTAGGAGGGGCCATAAACACTGAAGCTTTCTTT | CASSVGGAINTEAFF
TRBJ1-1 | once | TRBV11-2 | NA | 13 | TGTGCCAGCAGCTTATTCGGAACAATTGAAGCTTTCTTT | CASSLFGTIEAFF
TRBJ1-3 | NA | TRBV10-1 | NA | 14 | TGCGCCAGCAGCGTAGAGAGAACTGGGAGCACCATATATTTT | CASSVERTGSTIYF
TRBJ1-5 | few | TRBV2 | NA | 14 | TGTGCCAGCAGCAGGGTCGGGGGCAATCAGCCCCAGCATTTT | CASSRVGGNQPQHF
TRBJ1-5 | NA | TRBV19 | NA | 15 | TGTGCCAGTAGTATAGAAATCTCCGGGGATCAGCCCCAGCATTTT | CASSIEISGDQPQHF